This T cell receptor (beta chain) comes out of a study of blood T cell repertoires in COVID-19. Study background: PBMCs, B-cell-depleted T cells, or T cells were the source of the cDNA or gDNA that made up the material.

The CDR3 extends over 15 amino acids. The V and J ends lost 5 bases and 6 bases, in that order; junction bases with no gene match: 6. Germline V gene data show CDR1 as SGHTA and CDR2 as FQGNSA. Method: immunoSEQ multiplex PCR; TCRdb's copy keeps in-frame clones and lacks some. The table lists about 140,000 clones, about 88% of them singletons. The chain employs TRBV7-2 and TRBJ1-5; TRBD1 agrees at 11 bases. The source material was peripheral blood. The receptor was isolated from a man aged 50 to 60 with active or convalescent COVID-19. The CDR3 region is CASSPDRGLRQPQHF. The CDR3 DNA sequence: TGTGCCAGCAGCCCGGACAGGGGGCTCCGTCAGCCCCAGCATTTT.